These T cell receptor beta chains were read from a single sample in a study of blood T cell repertoires in COVID-19. The method was immunoSEQ multiplex PCR; TCRdb's version includes in-frame clones alone and lacks a portion of them. The sample lists 350,000 to 450,000 clones; more than 70% were seen once. Sequenced material: peripheral blood. Source of these receptors: a man in his forties with acute or convalescent COVID-19. Both conserved end residues are part of each CDR3. D genes are given only for firm matches. The size field is filled for only some rows; it gives once, few, many or a size class.

D gene: TRBD1; J gene: TRBJ2-5; V gene: TRBV15; clone size: once; CDR3 DNA: TGTGCCACCAGCAGAGATCTGGGACAGGGCGAAGAGACCCAGTACTTC; CDR3 protein: CATSRDLGQGEETQYF
D gene: .; J gene: TRBJ1-2; V gene: TRBV5-1; clone size: .; CDR3 DNA: TGCGCCAGCAGCTTCGACAGGACCTACACCTTC; CDR3 protein: CASSFDRTYTF
D gene: TRBD2; J gene: TRBJ2-7; V gene: TRBV27; clone size: .; CDR3 DNA: TGTGCCAGCAGTTTTAATAGCGGGAGGCTTCTCGAGCAGTACTTC; CDR3 protein: CASSFNSGRLLEQYF
D gene: .; J gene: TRBJ1-1; V gene: TRBV6-4; clone size: .; CDR3 DNA: TGTGCCAGCAGTGACTCGGCGGCGAGCACTGAAGCTTTCTTT; CDR3 protein: CASSDSAASTEAFF
D gene: TRBD2; J gene: TRBJ2-1; V gene: TRBV10-3; clone size: .; CDR3 DNA: TGTGCCATCAGTGAGCTCGGGACTAGCGGGACCTACAATGAGCAGTTCTTC; CDR3 protein: CAISELGTSGTYNEQFF
D gene: TRBD2; J gene: TRBJ2-1; V gene: TRBV7-9; clone size: once; CDR3 DNA: TGTGCCAGCAGCTTAGCCTCAGCGGGAGGGCTCTTGCCCCAGCAGTTCTTC; CDR3 protein: CASSLASAGGLLPQQFF
D gene: TRBD1; J gene: TRBJ2-3; V gene: TRBV7-9; clone size: .; CDR3 DNA: TGTGCCAGCAGCTCCACCTGGGACAGGGGAGATACGCAGTATTTT; CDR3 protein: CASSSTWDRGDTQYF
D gene: .; J gene: TRBJ1-4; V gene: TRBV2; clone size: .; CDR3 DNA: TGTGCCAGCGCGACCGACCAGAATGGAGGACTTAATGAAAAACTGTTTTTT; CDR3 protein: CASATDQNGGLNEKLFF
D gene: .; J gene: TRBJ2-7; V gene: TRBV19; clone size: .; CDR3 DNA: TGTGCCAGTAGCCTAACCCCCTCCCAAACCACGTACGAGCAGTACTTC; CDR3 protein: CASSLTPSQTTYEQYF
D gene: TRBD1; J gene: TRBJ1-3; V gene: TRBV6-5; clone size: .; CDR3 DNA: TGTGCCAGCACTCCCGTACAGGGGCCTGGAAACACCATATATTTT; CDR3 protein: CASTPVQGPGNTIYF
D gene: TRBD1; J gene: TRBJ2-2; V gene: TRBV24-1; clone size: .; CDR3 DNA: TGTGCCACCAGTGACCGGGACAGGGGGAACACCGGGGAGCTGTTTTTT; CDR3 protein: CATSDRDRGNTGELFF
D gene: TRBD1; J gene: TRBJ2-7; V gene: TRBV7-8; clone size: .; CDR3 DNA: TGTGCCAGCAGCTCCTCGGACAGGGGTGCGTATGAACAGTACTTC; CDR3 protein: CASSSSDRGAYEQYF
D gene: .; J gene: TRBJ2-7; V gene: TRBV28; clone size: .; CDR3 DNA: TGTGCCAGCAGTTTTTTAATGGCCCCCGAGCAGTACTTC; CDR3 protein: CASSFLMAPEQYF
D gene: .; J gene: TRBJ2-3; V gene: TRBV5-1; clone size: .; CDR3 DNA: TGCGCCAGCAGCTTGGTGGCGGGGGCCACAGATACGCAGTATTTT; CDR3 protein: CASSLVAGATDTQYF
D gene: TRBD1; J gene: TRBJ2-3; V gene: TRBV6-2/TRBV6-3; clone size: .; CDR3 DNA: TGTGCCAGCAGTTTGGGAGTGAGGGGGCGCGTGGGCGAGACAGATACGCAGTATTTT; CDR3 protein: CASSLGVRGRVGETDTQYF
D gene: TRBD1; J gene: TRBJ2-2; V gene: TRBV11-2; clone size: .; CDR3 DNA: TGTGCCAGCAGCACATACAGGGGGCGCGGCACCGGGGAGCTGTTTTTT; CDR3 protein: CASSTYRGRGTGELFF
D gene: TRBD2; J gene: TRBJ2-7; V gene: TRBV28; clone size: .; CDR3 DNA: TGTGCCAGCCCCGGACTAGCGGGAGTTATCAACGAGCAGTACTTC; CDR3 protein: CASPGLAGVINEQYF
D gene: TRBD1; J gene: TRBJ2-1; V gene: TRBV19; clone size: .; CDR3 DNA: TGTGCCAGTACCCAAGGGACAGGTCGGTTCTTC; CDR3 protein: CASTQGTGRFF
D gene: TRBD1; J gene: TRBJ1-2; V gene: TRBV28; clone size: .; CDR3 DNA: TGTGCCAGCAGTGATACAGGGGCGCGGGACGGCTACACCTTC; CDR3 protein: CASSDTGARDGYTF
D gene: .; J gene: TRBJ1-1; V gene: TRBV7-9; clone size: .; CDR3 DNA: TGTGCCAGCAGCTCCAGCCAGGGAATGAACACTGAAGCTTTCTTT; CDR3 protein: CASSSSQGMNTEAFF
D gene: TRBD1; J gene: TRBJ2-1; V gene: TRBV28; clone size: .; CDR3 DNA: TGTGCCAGCAGTTTATACAGGGGGCTCAATGAGCAGTTCTTC; CDR3 protein: CASSLYRGLNEQFF
D gene: .; J gene: TRBJ1-2; V gene: TRBV5-4; clone size: .; CDR3 DNA: TGTGCCAGCAGCTTAGGACAGAAAATTAACTATGGCTACACCTTC; CDR3 protein: CASSLGQKINYGYTF
D gene: TRBD1; J gene: TRBJ2-7; V gene: TRBV10-1; clone size: .; CDR3 DNA: TGCGCCAGCAGTGAGTCCCAAGCGGGGACAGGGGGCCGGGAGCAGTACTTC; CDR3 protein: CASSESQAGTGGREQYF
D gene: .; J gene: TRBJ2-4; V gene: TRBV30; clone size: .; CDR3 DNA: TGTGCCTGGAGTGTGTTCCAGAAGGCCAAAAACATTCAGTACTTC; CDR3 protein: CAWSVFQKAKNIQYF
D gene: TRBD1; J gene: TRBJ1-1; V gene: TRBV27; clone size: .; CDR3 DNA: TGTGCCAGCAGTCATACGACAGGGGGCGTTGAAGCTTTCTTT; CDR3 protein: CASSHTTGGVEAFF
D gene: .; J gene: TRBJ1-5; V gene: TRBV19; clone size: .; CDR3 DNA: TGTGCCAGTAGTATCTCTCTTCTGGGGGGTTATAGCAATCAGCCCCAGCATTTT; CDR3 protein: CASSISLLGGYSNQPQHF
D gene: TRBD1; J gene: TRBJ2-7; V gene: TRBV27; clone size: .; CDR3 DNA: TGTGCCAGCAGTAAAACGGGACAGGGGACGCTCGAGCAGTACTTC; CDR3 protein: CASSKTGQGTLEQYF
D gene: .; J gene: TRBJ2-5; V gene: TRBV2; clone size: .; CDR3 DNA: TGTGCCAGCAGTGATGGGGGCGCCGGGGAGACCCAGTACTTC; CDR3 protein: CASSDGGAGETQYF
D gene: .; J gene: TRBJ1-6; V gene: TRBV19; clone size: .; CDR3 DNA: TGTGCCAGTAGTAATAATCGGGGATCCGATAATTCACCCCTCCACTTT; CDR3 protein: CASSNNRGSDNSPLHF
D gene: .; J gene: TRBJ1-1; V gene: TRBV7-9; clone size: .; CDR3 DNA: TGTGCCAGCAGCTTAGGAGACAGTTTAAAAGCTTTCTTT; CDR3 protein: CASSLGDSLKAFF
D gene: TRBD1; J gene: TRBJ1-3; V gene: TRBV3-1/TRBV3-2; clone size: .; CDR3 DNA: TGTGCCAGCAGCCAAGGACAGGGCCGAAACACCATATATTTT; CDR3 protein: CASSQGQGRNTIYF
D gene: TRBD1; J gene: TRBJ1-6; V gene: TRBV6-1; clone size: .; CDR3 DNA: TGTGCCAGCAGCCGCGACAGGGGGGATTCACCCCTCCACTTT; CDR3 protein: CASSRDRGDSPLHF
D gene: .; J gene: TRBJ2-7; V gene: TRBV5-4; clone size: .; CDR3 DNA: TGTGCCAGCAGGCCAGAGCCGGGGGGCCCACCTTACGAGCAGTACTTC; CDR3 protein: CASRPEPGGPPYEQYF
D gene: .; J gene: TRBJ2-1; V gene: TRBV19; clone size: .; CDR3 DNA: TGTGCCAGTCGCGACGGGTCCTACAATGAGCAGTTCTTC; CDR3 protein: CASRDGSYNEQFF
D gene: TRBD2; J gene: TRBJ2-1; V gene: TRBV5-1; clone size: .; CDR3 DNA: TGCGCCAGCAGCTTGGCTGGGACTAGCGGTTTCAATGAGCAGTTCTTC; CDR3 protein: CASSLAGTSGFNEQFF
D gene: TRBD2; J gene: TRBJ2-3; V gene: TRBV7-3; clone size: .; CDR3 DNA: TGTGCCAGCAGCCCGGGGCCTAGCGGGGGGTCAGATACGCAGTATTTT; CDR3 protein: CASSPGPSGGSDTQYF
D gene: TRBD1; J gene: TRBJ2-7; V gene: TRBV6-5; clone size: .; CDR3 DNA: TGTGCCAGCAGTTTCCTCGGGACAGGGTCCTACGAGCAGTACTTC; CDR3 protein: CASSFLGTGSYEQYF
D gene: .; J gene: TRBJ1-1; V gene: TRBV15; clone size: .; CDR3 DNA: TGTGCCACCAGCAGAGATCCTAATACTGAAGCTTTCTTT; CDR3 protein: CATSRDPNTEAFF
D gene: TRBD1; J gene: TRBJ1-1; V gene: TRBV7-9; clone size: .; CDR3 DNA: TGTGCCAGCAGCTTAGTTACAGGAGGGACAGGTTACACTGAAGCTTTCTTT; CDR3 protein: CASSLVTGGTGYTEAFF
D gene: TRBD1; J gene: TRBJ1-1; V gene: TRBV6-6; clone size: .; CDR3 DNA: TGTGCCAGCAGCCAAACAATCAAAAACAGGGGCCGGGTCGCTTTCTTT; CDR3 protein: CASSQTIKNRGRVAFF
D gene: TRBD2; J gene: TRBJ2-3; V gene: TRBV28; clone size: .; CDR3 DNA: TGTGCCAGCAGTGTCGGGACTAGCGGGGTCCTGCCCGCCACAGATACGCAGTATTTT; CDR3 protein: CASSVGTSGVLPATDTQYF
D gene: .; J gene: TRBJ1-3; V gene: TRBV28; clone size: .; CDR3 DNA: TGTGCCAGCAGTTTCTTGTCCGGGGCTGGAAACACCATATATTTT; CDR3 protein: CASSFLSGAGNTIYF
D gene: .; J gene: TRBJ2-1; V gene: TRBV13; clone size: .; CDR3 DNA: TGTGCCAGCAGCTTCGGGGATTACAATGAGCAGTTCTTC; CDR3 protein: CASSFGDYNEQFF
D gene: TRBD1; J gene: TRBJ1-4; V gene: TRBV2; clone size: .; CDR3 DNA: TGTGCCAGCAGTCGGTCGGGGACAGGGGCTGAAAAACTGTTTTTT; CDR3 protein: CASSRSGTGAEKLFF
D gene: .; J gene: TRBJ2-7; V gene: TRBV28; clone size: .; CDR3 DNA: TGTGCCAGCAGTTTATGGGCGGGGCCTAGCCACGAGCAGTACTTC; CDR3 protein: CASSLWAGPSHEQYF
D gene: .; J gene: TRBJ2-7; V gene: TRBV6-2/TRBV6-3; clone size: .; CDR3 DNA: TGTGCCAGCAGTTACGCCACTACGGGCTCCTACGAGCAGTACTTC; CDR3 protein: CASSYATTGSYEQYF
D gene: TRBD1; J gene: TRBJ1-4; V gene: TRBV4-1; clone size: .; CDR3 DNA: TGCGCCAGCAGCCGGGATGGGACAGCCGGGACAGAAAAACTGTTTTTT; CDR3 protein: CASSRDGTAGTEKLFF
D gene: .; J gene: TRBJ2-7; V gene: TRBV7-2; clone size: .; CDR3 DNA: TGTGCCAGCAGCTTATTTCAATGGCAGGACTCCTACGAGCAGTACTTC; CDR3 protein: CASSLFQWQDSYEQYF